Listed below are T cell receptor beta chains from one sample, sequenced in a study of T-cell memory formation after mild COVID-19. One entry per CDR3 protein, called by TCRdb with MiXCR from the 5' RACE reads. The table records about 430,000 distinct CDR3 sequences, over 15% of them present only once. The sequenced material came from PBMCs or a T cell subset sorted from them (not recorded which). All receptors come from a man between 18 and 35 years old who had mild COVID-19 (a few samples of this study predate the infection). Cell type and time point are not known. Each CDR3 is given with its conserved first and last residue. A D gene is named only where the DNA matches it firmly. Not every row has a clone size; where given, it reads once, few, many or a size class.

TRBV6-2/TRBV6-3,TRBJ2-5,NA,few,CASHDGLLGGAGETQYF,TGTGCCAGCCACGACGGACTACTTGGGGGCGCGGGAGAGACCCAGTACTTC
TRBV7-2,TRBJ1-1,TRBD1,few,CASSLSQGESEAFF,TGTGCCAGCAGCTTATCACAGGGGGAATCTGAAGCTTTCTTT
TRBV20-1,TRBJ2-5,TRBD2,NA,CSAFNPGLARETQYF,TGCAGTGCTTTCAACCCGGGACTAGCTAGAGAGACCCAGTACTTC
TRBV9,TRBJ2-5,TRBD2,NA,CASSVASGYQETQYF,TGTGCCAGCAGCGTAGCTAGCGGGTACCAAGAGACCCAGTACTTC
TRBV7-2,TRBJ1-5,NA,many,CASSLAPDQPQHF,TGTGCCAGCAGCTTAGCGCCGGATCAGCCCCAGCATTTT
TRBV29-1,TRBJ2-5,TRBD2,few,CSVEDLGGEETQYF,TGCAGCGTTGAAGATCTTGGGGGGGAAGAGACCCAGTACTTC
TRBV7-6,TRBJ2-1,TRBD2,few,CASSFPGLASTNEQFF,TGTGCCAGCAGCTTCCCGGGACTAGCTTCGACCAATGAGCAGTTCTTC
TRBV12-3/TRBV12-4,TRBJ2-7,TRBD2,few,CASSRASGEKLTYEQYF,TGTGCCAGCAGCCGGGCTAGCGGGGAGAAGTTAACCTACGAGCAGTACTTC
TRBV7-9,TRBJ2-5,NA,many,CAVGRQGPQETQYF,TGTGCCGTAGGACGGCAGGGCCCTCAAGAGACCCAGTACTTC
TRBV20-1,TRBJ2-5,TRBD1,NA,CSAGDRKETQYF,TGCAGTGCTGGGGACAGGAAAGAGACCCAGTACTTC
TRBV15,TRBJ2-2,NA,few,CATSRSVWGFGTGELFF,TGTGCCACCAGCAGGTCCGTCTGGGGATTCGGCACCGGGGAGCTGTTTTTT
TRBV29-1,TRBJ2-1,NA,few,CSAAGSSYNEQFF,TGCAGCGCCGCTGGGAGCTCCTACAATGAGCAGTTCTTC
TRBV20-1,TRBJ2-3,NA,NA,CSARPTYADTQYF,TGCAGTGCTAGGCCGACCTATGCAGATACGCAGTATTTT
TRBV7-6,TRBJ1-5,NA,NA,CASRSGVGQPQHF,TGTGCCAGCAGGTCAGGGGTCGGTCAGCCCCAGCATTTT
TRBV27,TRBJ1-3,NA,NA,CASSFRRGGNTIYF,TGTGCCAGCAGTTTTCGCCGTGGTGGAAACACCATATATTTT
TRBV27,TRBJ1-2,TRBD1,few,CASSLRQGRNYGYTF,TGTGCCAGCAGTTTGCGACAGGGTCGGAACTATGGCTACACCTTC
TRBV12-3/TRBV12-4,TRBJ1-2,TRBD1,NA,CASSRDSTNYGYTF,TGTGCCAGCAGTAGGGACAGTACTAACTATGGCTACACCTTC
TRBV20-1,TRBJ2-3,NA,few,CSARGGITPHTTDTQYF,TGCAGTGCTAGAGGTGGAATCACCCCTCACACCACAGATACGCAGTATTTT
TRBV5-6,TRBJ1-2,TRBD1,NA,CASSSGTGTAYGYTF,TGTGCCAGCAGCTCAGGAACCGGGACAGCTTATGGCTACACCTTC
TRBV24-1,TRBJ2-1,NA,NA,CATSDYTGQGSYNEQFF,TGTGCCACCAGTGACTACACAGGGCAGGGGTCCTACAATGAGCAGTTCTTC
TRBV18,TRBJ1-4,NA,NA,CASSPPGSYEKLFF,TGTGCCAGCTCACCACCGGGATCCTATGAAAAACTGTTTTTT
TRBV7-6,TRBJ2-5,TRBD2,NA,CASSKGLAGLETQYF,TGTGCCAGCAGCAAGGGACTAGCGGGGTTAGAGACCCAGTACTTC
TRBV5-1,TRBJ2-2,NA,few,CASSSQPGTGELFF,TGCGCCAGCAGCTCGCAACCGGGCACCGGGGAGCTGTTTTTT
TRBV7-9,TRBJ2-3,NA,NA,CASSISGLASADTQYF,TGTGCCAGCAGCATTTCAGGACTGGCAAGCGCAGATACGCAGTATTTT
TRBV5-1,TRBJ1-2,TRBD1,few,CASSPRQGLGYGYTF,TGCGCCAGCAGCCCCAGACAGGGGTTAGGGTACGGCTACACCTTC
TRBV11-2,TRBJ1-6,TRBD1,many,CASSFPGDRVYSPLHF,TGTGCCAGCAGCTTCCCCGGGGACAGGGTATATTCACCCCTCCACTTT
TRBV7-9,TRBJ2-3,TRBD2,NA,CASSFPNLGGGLTDTQYF,TGTGCCAGCAGCTTCCCGAACTTGGGCGGGGGACTCACAGATACGCAGTATTTT
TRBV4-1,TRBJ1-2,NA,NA,CASSQDLGLGNGYTF,TGCGCCAGCAGCCAAGATTTGGGGCTCGGTAATGGCTACACCTTC
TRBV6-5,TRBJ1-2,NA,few,CASSYYGYTF,TGTGCCAGCAGTTACTATGGCTACACCTTC
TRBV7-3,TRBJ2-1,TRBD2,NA,CASSPGGLSSEQFF,TGTGCCAGCAGCCCGGGGGGACTCTCCAGTGAGCAGTTCTTC
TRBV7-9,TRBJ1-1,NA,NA,CASSLGSLGGNTEAFF,TGTGCCAGCAGCTTAGGCTCCCTGGGGGGAAACACTGAAGCTTTCTTT
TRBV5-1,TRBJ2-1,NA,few,CASSQILDSPYNEQFF,TGCGCCAGCAGCCAAATCCTCGACTCCCCCTACAATGAGCAGTTCTTC
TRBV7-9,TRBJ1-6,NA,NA,CASSHPGRTINSPLHF,TGTGCCAGCAGCCATCCGGGCCGAACTATTAATTCACCCCTCCACTTT
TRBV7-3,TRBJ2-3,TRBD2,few,CASSAQATSGGNTQYF,TGTGCCAGCAGCGCCCAAGCGACTAGCGGGGGTAATACGCAGTATTTT
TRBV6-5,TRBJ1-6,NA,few,CASSYGGEVSPLHF,TGTGCCAGCAGTTATGGGGGTGAGGTCTCACCCCTCCACTTT
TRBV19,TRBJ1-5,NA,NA,CASADSGQPQHF,TGTGCCAGTGCTGACTCGGGTCAGCCCCAGCATTTT
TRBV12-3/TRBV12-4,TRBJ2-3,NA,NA,CASSFQGWDTQYF,TGTGCCAGCAGTTTTCAGGGATGGGATACGCAGTATTTT
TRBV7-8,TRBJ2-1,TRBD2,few,CASSLSYPGLAGGNNEQFF,TGTGCCAGCAGCTTATCCTACCCGGGACTAGCGGGGGGGAACAATGAGCAGTTCTTC
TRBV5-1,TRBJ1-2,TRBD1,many,CASSLSNRGGYTF,TGCGCCAGCAGCTTGTCGAACAGGGGTGGCTACACCTTC
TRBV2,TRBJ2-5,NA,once,CASRADGETQYF,TGTGCCAGCAGGGCAGACGGGGAGACCCAGTACTTC